This TCR beta chain derives from a study of CD4 T cells in lung cancer (dated by TCRdb to between 2018 and 2021). Turning to the overall study: The study screened blood T cells of NSCLC patients for responses to candidate mutation-encoded neoepitopes and isolated neoantigen-specific CD4+ T-cell clones and TCRs. Tumor and non-adjacent lung tissue were obtained from four patients undergoing curative-intent resections for stage I-III non-small cell lung cancer. Aged 60 to 69 when blood was donated, the resected patients, most of whom were former smokers, had either lung adenocarcinoma or squamous cell carcinoma. Treatments received by the patients before blood donation included platinum chemotherapy, and some patients received nivolumab or pembrolizumab. TCRB deep sequencing tracked the frequency of neoantigen-specific clonotypes in tumor resections, non-adjacent lung and cultured T-cell products.

Preparation of the library involved the immunoSEQ multiplex PCR assay. DNA was isolated using Qiagen DNeasy or QIAamp micro DNA kits, and TCRB was sequenced using the Adaptive Biotechnology human TCRB sequencing kit. An Illumina MiSeq was used to sequence the TCRB libraries. Under the source paper's analysis protocol: TCRB sequence data were analyzed with the kit provider's software, and tumor enrichment of clonotype templates was tested with Fisher's exact test. This immuneACCESS table, as held by TCRdb, lists in-frame sequences with V and J called but not all clones. Of the missing ones, under half trace to an unresolved V gene in checked studies; the others have no known cause. Clonal size and the V and J genes are those of that table, whereas D and trimming came from the DNA. Present in this sample are about 10,000 clones, over 60% of which were seen just once. In total, the top ten clones hold 15% of the sample.

This clone showed up just a few times. Its recognized antigen is unknown. It has no much larger one-base neighbor in the sample; base qualities were not kept. What the work shows at the level of the full study, not this receptor alone: Some responses derived from blood might reflect in vitro priming of naive T cells or cross-reactivity instead of memory responses to the cancer.

Non-adjacent lung tissue was collected from the same resection as far from the malignant lesion as possible, at a distance of at least 3 cm. The sample consisted of normal lung tissue taken away from the tumor. The receptor was derived from a man aged 55-75 years with non-small cell lung cancer.

The base sequence is TGTGCCGTCGGTTCGGCGGGAGGCCAAGAGACCCAGTACTTC. Its translation reads: CAVGSAGGQETQYF. The rearrangement combines TRBV6-5 with TRBJ2-5; the central 8 bases match TRBD2. CDR1 and CDR2 are read off the germline V gene as MNHEY and SVGAGI. V is pruned by 11 bases and J by 1 base, leaving 9 bases of the junction without a gene match. Taken from cysteine to phenylalanine, the CDR3 has 14 residues. Only CDR3 DNA remains: 42 bases, in frame from the first base.